The source of this T cell receptor beta chain is a study of tumor and adjacent non-tumor tissue in lung cancer (dated by TCRdb to 2017 to 2018). Study-wide context: By cancer type, the cohort comprised 11 to 12 adenocarcinoma patients, a couple of squamous cell carcinoma patients and 1 small cell lung cancer patient. The roughly 15 enrolled patients, of whom about 10 were men and 5 were women, were aged about 30 to 80 years and were diagnosed with TNM stage I to III disease. Bulk TCRbeta repertoires were compared between lung tumor tissue and matched distant non-tumor lung tissue obtained from roughly 16 lung cancer patients. TCRbeta CDR3 sequencing was performed on thirty paired specimens, with one tumor sample and one normal lung sample collected per patient. In total, sequencing yielded 95 million to 150 million productive TCRbeta reads, which works out to an average of around 4.2 million reads per sample. The paper's findings and limits, for the study overall: Because peripheral blood was not sequenced, blood TCRbeta repertoires in the lung cancer patients of the study were not examined. A significantly larger cumulative share of the repertoire was made up by the top 100 clones in normal lung than in tumor tissue. The cohort had only roughly 14 patients, and the authors noted that larger samples and more detailed clinical data are needed. The methods do not name the sequencing platform or mention unique molecular identifiers. Tumor tissue showed significantly higher TCR diversity (inverse Simpson) than normal lung tissue, at 431.37 vs 166.20 (P = 0.0075, Mann-Whitney U test). TCR diversity was significantly higher in younger patients, and higher tumor TCR diversity was associated with shorter overall and disease-free survival.

RNA was extracted from bulk unsorted tissue and checked for quality with a NanoDrop ND-1000 and an Agilent 2100. Newly diagnosed lung cancer patients without prior chemotherapy who had been admitted for thoracic surgery in China between August and November 2014 were enrolled as donors. Patients who had received previous radiotherapy or chemotherapy, or who had another concurrent cancer, were excluded from the study. Surgical tissue pieces of about 1-2.3 cm3 were preserved in RNAlater solution and were kept at -80 degrees C until use. Concerning this clonotype itself: Its antigen remains unidentified. One end of the junction varies from germline; a read error may be responsible.

The CDR3 sequence holds 17 residues, the cysteine and phenylalanine included. Of all the DNA, just the CDR3 is kept, 51 bases in frame from base 1. The germline V gene (reference sequence) supplies CDR1 SGHAT and CDR2 FQDESV. Receptor libraries were prepared by multiplex PCR. Instrument used: Illumina HiSeq 2500. TCRbeta libraries were constructed through three rounds of nested PCR with primers (Table S4) according to protocols adapted from ARM-PCR. Before sequencing, PCR products of 200-500 bp were excised from the gel and purified with the QIAquick gel extraction kit. In the original analysis: Reads were cleaned using Trimmomatic, were merged into complete CDR3 sequences using FLASH, and were assigned to V(D)J germline segments using MiTCR. Clonal diversity was calculated as the inverse Simpson's index using VDJtools. In-frame sequences without a premature stop codon were defined as productive reads. TCRdb passed the public sequencing reads through fastp at Q25 and MiXCR, retaining productive beta sequences. Rows merge per CDR3 protein into single entries with the most common DNA and genes. TCRdb, not the original authors, processed these V and J calls. Across this sample there are about 93,000 distinct CDR3 sequences, with 67% seen only once. In total, the top ten clones hold around 19% of the sample.

In this chain, TRBV11-1 is recombined with TRBJ2-4, with TRBD2 identical over 8 junction bases. The receptor was isolated from a man aged 60-69 years with non-small cell lung cancer. The specimen was lung tumor tissue. The CDR3 reads CASTLGSSGGLKNIQYF. The DNA sequence is TGTGCCAGCACCTTAGGATCCAGCGGGGGTCTCAAAAACATTCAGTACTTC.